The clone carrying this TCR beta chain occurred once. Its antigen is not known. The assay was immunoSEQ multiplex PCR, and TCRdb's table has in-frame clones only and misses some. The top ten clones hold 1.9% of a sample with some 120,000 clones, approximately 78% of them seen once. The data derive from a study of radiation and T cells in renal cell carcinoma. Study-level findings and limits: From baseline, blood top tumor clonotypes peaked at 2 weeks post-radiation. Pretreatment tumor biopsies were lacking, so baseline clonotypes are unknown.

Trimming stripped 0 bases from V and 9 bases from J, with 10 bases between. Germline-derived CDR1 and CDR2 are SGHRS and YFSETQ. The CDR3 totals 14 residues. Regarding time point: blood 2 weeks post-SBRT. Treatment noted: 15 Gy SBRT to primary tumor, nephrectomy 4 weeks later. The chain couples TRBV5-1 to TRBJ1-6; D is perhaps TRBD1 (5 bases). Specimen: blood, collected from a patient whose treatment included radiotherapy and nephrectomy. The receptor was isolated from a woman aged 60-70 years with renal cell carcinoma. The CDR3 loop reads CASSLGRETSPLHF. In DNA form, the CDR3 reads TGCGCCAGCAGCTTGGGCAGGGAAACTTCACCCCTCCACTTT.